One sample yielded the 23 T cell receptor beta chains listed below, sequenced in a study of tissue T cells after allogeneic stem cell transplantation. Sample time point: mouse harvest day 7 after allogeneic transplant. Each mouse received 10^7 T-cell-depleted marrow cells plus 10^6 splenic CD5+ T cells by tail vein. Measured with immunoSEQ multiplex PCR; TCRdb has only the in-frame clones, and not every one. The sample holds 10,000 or so clones, under 40% seen once. Sequencing used skin. All receptors derive from a female BALB/c mouse given C57BL/6 T cells with graft-versus-host disease after an allogeneic hematopoietic cell transplant.

Concerning this clone: Germline and genes here are mouse. CDR3 DNA (partial): TGTGCCAGCAGTCTGCCGGGACTGGGGGACTATGAACAGTAC. Translated, it gives CASSLPGLGDYEQY. The whole CDR3 reads CASSLPGLGDYEQYF. V gene TRBV26 combines with J gene TRBJ2-7, with 11 positions matching TRBD2. The read is 1 residue too short to cover the CDR3 end, so that end is filled in from the germline J gene. The CDR3 runs 15 residues. The germline CDR1 and CDR2 sequences are KGHPV and FQNQEV (reference sequence). The ends lost 2 bases at V and 3 bases at J; junction bases unmatched: 3.

With respect to this clone: Gene and germline names: mouse. From the germline J gene comes the end of the CDR3, since the read stops 1 residue before it. This rearrangement joins TRBV26 to TRBJ2-5, with unresolved D. V shed 0 bases and J shed 4 bases, with 5 bases lying between them. The CDR3 totals 13 residues. Looked up from germline, CDR1 is KGHPV and CDR2 is FQNQEV (reference sequence). The chain's CDR3 is CASSLSREDTQYF. CDR3 DNA (partial): TGTGCCAGCAGTCTGTCGCGGGAAGACACCCAGTAC.

With regard to this clone: Germline and genes: mouse. The read ends 1 residue before the CDR3 terminus; that terminus is restored from the germline J gene. The chain links TRBV2 to TRBJ1-1; the D is unclear. Trimming took 0 bases from V and 3 from J, leaving 8 bases between them. Germline loops: CDR1 LGHNA, CDR2 YSYQKL. The CDR3 sequence is 14 residues long. Partial CDR3 DNA: TGTGCCAGCAGCCAAGAAGGGCATTACACAGAAGTCTTC. It translates to CASSQEGHYTEVF. The complete CDR3 sequence is CASSQEGHYTEVFF.

This clone was counted between two and nine times. Here the gene names and germline are mouse. The sequence runs out 1 residue before the end of the CDR3; the remainder is reconstructed from the germline J gene. This chain uses TRBV26 with TRBJ2-7; 8 bases fit TRBD1. Germline V CDR1 and CDR2: KGHPV, FQNQEV (reference sequence). The CDR3 sequence is 13 residues long. J gave up 7 bases and V 2 bases, and 4 bases lay outside the gene matches. The CDR3 loop is CASSLQGAGEQYF. Incomplete CDR3 DNA: TGTGCCAGCAGTCTGCAGGGGGCGGGGGAACAGTAC. Full variable domain (missing parts from reference TRBV26 and TRBJ2-7): NSKVIQTPRYLVKGQGQKAKMRCIPEKGHPVVFWYQQNKNNEFKFLINFQNQEVLQQIDMTEKRFSAECPSNSPCSLEIQSSEAGDSALYLCASSLQGAGEQYFGPGTRLTVL.

This clone is medium-sized within its sample. Gene names denote mouse genes. The read gets to within 1 residue of the CDR3 end, and the germline J gene fills in the rest. Other DNA sequences in the same sample also yield this CDR3. The rearrangement links TRBV3 to TRBJ2-7; unclear D gene. With 5 bases removed from V and 0 bases from J, the gap between germline ends came to 5 bases. The germline V gene encodes CDR1 SNHLY and CDR2 FYNGKV (reference sequence). This CDR3 has 12 amino acids. CDR3 DNA, as far as it was read: TGTGCCAGCAGCCCGAGCTCCTATGAACAGTAC. This sequence encodes CASSPSSYEQY. In full, the CDR3 is CASSPSSYEQYF.

This clone is a singleton in its sample. Mouse germline and gene names are used. The read ends 1 residue shy of where the CDR3 ends; the end is completed using the germline J gene. The V and J genes are TRBV23 and TRBJ2-5; no DNA check was done on the table's D call, TRBD2. The CDR3 is 14 amino acids. Germline CDR1 reads KGHTA; CDR2 reads FQNQQP. CDR3 DNA, as far as it was read: TGCTCCAGCAGTCAATTCCGGGGGGAAGACACCCAGTAC. It translates to CSSSQFRGEDTQY. The entire CDR3 sequence reads CSSSQFRGEDTQYF.

This clone showed up just a few times. Genes and germline are mouse. The read ends 1 residue before the CDR3 terminus; that terminus is restored from the germline J gene. The genes are TRBV5 and TRBJ2-3, with TRBD2 matching over 12 bases. The junction had 1 base not matched to a gene; V was cut back by 0 bases and J by 3 bases. CDR1 and CDR2 (germline): LGHNA, YNLKQL (reference sequence). CDR3 length equals 16 residues. The CDR3 here is CASSQEGTGGAETLYF. CDR3 DNA (partial): TGTGCCAGCAGCCAAGAGGGGACTGGGGGGGCAGAAACGCTGTAT.

This clone was seen a handful of times. Mouse gene names and germline throughout. The CDR3 goes on 1 residue after the read ends, and that part is filled in from the germline J gene. The chain combines TRBV3 with TRBJ2-7, with D tentatively TRBD1 (6 bases). The germline CDR1 and CDR2 sequences are SNHLY and FYNGKV (reference sequence). This CDR3 contains 13 residues. V was shortened by 3 bases and J by 4 bases, with 10 bases between the two germline ends. Incomplete CDR3 DNA: TGTGCCAGCAGCTTGGTGGGGACATATGAACAGTAC. It translates to CASSLVGTYEQY. The complete CDR3 protein is CASSLVGTYEQYF.

In the case of this clone: Gene names follow the mouse nomenclature. The read falls 1 residue short of the CDR3 end, and the missing part is taken from the germline J gene. The genes are TRBV26 and TRBJ2-7, with TRBD1 matching over 9 bases. This CDR3 spans 15 amino acids. Germline V gene lookup returns CDR1 KGHPV and CDR2 FQNQEV (reference sequence). The junction had 0 bases not matched to a gene; V was cut back by 0 bases and J by 0 bases. CDR3 DNA (partial): TGTGCCAGCAGTCTGTCGACAGGGGGCTCCTATGAACAGTAC. This sequence encodes CASSLSTGGSYEQY. The complete CDR3 sequence is CASSLSTGGSYEQYF.

A note on this clone: Gene names denote mouse genes. The CDR3 end lies 1 residue beyond the end of the read and is filled in from the germline J gene. This chain uses TRBV23 with TRBJ1-5. Germline V gene sequence: CDR1 KGHTA, CDR2 FQNQQP. CDR3 length: 13 residues. CDR3 bases read: TGCTCCAGCAGTCAGGGGAGCAACCAGGCTCCGCTT. Its protein is CSSSQGSNQAPL. The full CDR3 sequence reads CSSSQGSNQAPLF.

Concerning this clone: The gene symbols are mouse symbols. The read ends 1 residue shy of where the CDR3 ends; the end is completed using the germline J gene. This chain links TRBV15 with TRBJ1-1, with 10 bases that match TRBD1. V was pared by 6 bases and J by 5 bases, with 6 bases of the junction left unmatched. Germline V gene data show CDR1 as SGHND and CDR2 as FRSKSL. The CDR3 loop spans 14 amino acids. The DNA read from the CDR3 is TGTGCCAGCAGAAGGGACAGGGGAGGGACAGAAGTCTTC. Its translation: CASRRDRGGTEVF. The whole CDR3 protein is CASRRDRGGTEVFF.

This clone is medium-sized (0.01 to 0.1%). Gene names and germline match the mouse. The read terminates 1 residue before the CDR3 end, so the remaining end is supplied by the germline J gene. The V call is TRBV26, the J call TRBJ1-3; D gene unclear. CDR1 and CDR2 from the germline V gene are KGHPV and FQNQEV (reference sequence). The V end was cut by 4 bases, the J end by 0 bases, with 4 bases between. This CDR3 is built from 13 residues. CDR3 bases read: TGTGCCAGCAGTCAGGGTTCTGGAAATACGCTCTAT. Translated: CASSQGSGNTLY. The CDR3 in full is CASSQGSGNTLYF.

This clone was seen a handful of times. Gene names are the mouse ones. The CDR3 end is not reached by the read, which stops 1 residue before it; the germline J gene fills it in. This chain joins TRBV17 and TRBJ2-5; tentatively, D is TRBD1 (5 bases). The CDR3 is 11 amino acids. The V gene's germline CDR1 is MNHDT and CDR2 YYDKIL. V was cut by 9 bases and J by 3 bases, with 7 bases left in between. The CDR3 bases that were read are TGTGCTAGTGACAGTCAAGACACCCAGTAC. Translating it yields CASDSQDTQY. The whole CDR3 sequence is CASDSQDTQYF.

Note on this clone: Mouse germline and gene names are used. The read ends 1 residue shy of where the CDR3 ends; the end is completed using the germline J gene. The gene calls are TRBV26 and TRBJ2-5; the match to TRBD1 covers 9 bases. With 6 bases clipped from V and 5 bases from J, the junction kept 6 bases outside the gene matches. CDR3 length equals 14 residues. CDR1 is KGHPV and CDR2 is FQNQEV in the germline V gene (reference sequence). The CDR3: CASSPTGGGDTQYF. The covered CDR3 bases are TGTGCCAGCAGCCCGACAGGGGGGGGAGACACCCAGTAC. The full variable domain, in which reference TRBV26 and TRBJ2-5 provide the parts outside the CDR3, is NSKVIQTPRYLVKGQGQKAKMRCIPEKGHPVVFWYQQNKNNEFKFLINFQNQEVLQQIDMTEKRFSAECPSNSPCSLEIQSSEAGDSALYLCASSPTGGGDTQYFGPGTRLLVL.

Concerning this clone: Gene names denote mouse genes. The observed sequence ends 1 residue before the CDR3 terminus, with the missing tail filled in from the germline J gene. The chain recombines TRBV12-2 with TRBJ2-7, with TRBD2 matching 8 bases. Germline V gene data show CDR1 as SGHLS and CDR2 as HYDKME. The CDR3 has 14 residues. V was clipped by 1 base and J by 2 bases; unmatched bases: 3. The CDR3 DNA, read in part, is TGTGCCAGCTCTCTATACTGGGGGCCCTATGAACAGTAC. It encodes CASSLYWGPYEQY. Given in full, the CDR3 is CASSLYWGPYEQYF.

This clone is medium-sized. The gene names given are mouse names. The CDR3 end lies 1 residue beyond the end of the read and is filled in from the germline J gene. The V call is TRBV29, the J call TRBJ2-1; 7 bases are shared with TRBD1. There are 13 residues in the CDR3. The trim removed 6 bases at V and 4 bases at J, leaving 3 bases unmatched. Per the germline V gene, CDR1 is MSHET and CDR2 is SYDVDS. CDR3 sequence reads: CASSRDRYAEQFF. The CDR3 bases that were read are TGTGCTAGCAGCCGGGACAGATATGCTGAGCAGTTC.

To note about this clone: Germline and genes here are mouse. The read is 1 residue too short to cover the CDR3 end, so that end is filled in from the germline J gene. The gene calls are TRBV26 and TRBJ1-4; no clear D gene. The germline V gene has CDR1 KGHPV and CDR2 FQNQEV (reference sequence). The CDR3 runs to 12 residues. The ends were cut back, 2 bases at V and 3 bases at J, with 1 base in the middle. The sequenced part of the CDR3 DNA is TGTGCCAGCAGTCTGGCCAACGAAAGATTATTT. Translating gives CASSLANERLF. The CDR3 reads in full as CASSLANERLFF.

This clone was seen more than once but under ten times. The gene names here belong to mouse. With the read ending 1 residue before the CDR3 end, the germline J gene is used to fill in that end. The chain carries TRBV26 and TRBJ2-5; the match to TRBD2 covers 10 bases. The ends lost 6 bases at V and 0 bases at J; junction bases unmatched: 6. Per germline, CDR1 KGHPV and CDR2 FQNQEV (reference sequence). The CDR3 loop spans 16 amino acids. The part of the CDR3 DNA that was read is TGTGCCAGCAGCCCGGGACTGGGGTTAAACCAAGACACCCAGTAC. It encodes CASSPGLGLNQDTQY. The complete CDR3 protein is CASSPGLGLNQDTQYF.

This clone has a handful of counts. Gene names are mouse gene names. The CDR3 end falls 1 residue outside the read, so it is completed with the germline J gene. The chain links TRBV24 to TRBJ2-3, with D perhaps TRBD1 (6 bases). This CDR3 spans 15 amino acids. Per the germline V gene, CDR1 is KGHTA and CDR2 is FRNEEI. The ends were cut back, 6 bases at V and 3 bases at J, with 16 bases in the middle. CDR3 DNA, as far as it was read: TGTGCCAGCAGCCCCCTACAGGGAGGGGCAGAAACGCTGTAT. This gives the protein CASSPLQGGAETLY. The CDR3 as a whole reads CASSPLQGGAETLYF.

This clone was picked up a small number of times. Mouse gene names apply. The read terminates 1 residue ahead of where the CDR3 ends, so the germline J gene completes it. The V gene is TRBV26, the J gene TRBJ2-5; D remains unclear. CDR1 is KGHPV, CDR2 FQNQEV, per germline (reference sequence). V lost 3 bases to trimming and J lost 0 bases, with 4 bases between them. The CDR3 totals 13 residues. The CDR3 protein is CASSLQNQDTQYF. The covered CDR3 bases are TGTGCCAGCAGTCTCCAGAACCAAGACACCCAGTAC. Full variable domain (remainder filled in from reference TRBV26 and TRBJ2-5): NSKVIQTPRYLVKGQGQKAKMRCIPEKGHPVVFWYQQNKNNEFKFLINFQNQEVLQQIDMTEKRFSAECPSNSPCSLEIQSSEAGDSALYLCASSLQNQDTQYFGPGTRLLVL.

Of note for this clone: Mouse germline and gene names are used. The read terminates 1 residue before the CDR3 end, so the remaining end is supplied by the germline J gene. The J gene is TRBJ2-5, the V gene TRBV3, with 10 bases that match TRBD2. The V gene's germline CDR1 is SNHLY and CDR2 FYNGKV (reference sequence). The V segment lost 3 bases and the J segment 6 bases; nucleotides outside the gene matches: 3. The CDR3 runs 14 residues. CDR3 bases read: TGTGCCAGCAGCTTCTGGGGGGGCGCGGACACCCAGTAC. This encodes CASSFWGGADTQY. The entire CDR3 protein reads CASSFWGGADTQYF.

Of note for this clone: Gene and germline names: mouse. The read stops 1 residue short of the end of the CDR3; the missing end is completed from the germline J gene. V usage is TRBV26 and J usage is TRBJ2-1; D call uncertain. The CDR3 sequence is 13 residues long. The V gene's germline CDR1 is KGHPV and CDR2 FQNQEV (reference sequence). Trimming pared 2 bases from V and 3 bases from J, leaving 5 bases between. CDR3: CASSLNTYAEQFF. Partial CDR3 DNA: TGTGCCAGCAGTCTGAACACCTATGCTGAGCAGTTC. Together with reference TRBV26 and TRBJ2-1, the CDR3 gives the full variable domain: NSKVIQTPRYLVKGQGQKAKMRCIPEKGHPVVFWYQQNKNNEFKFLINFQNQEVLQQIDMTEKRFSAECPSNSPCSLEIQSSEAGDSALYLCASSLNTYAEQFFGPGTRLTVL.

On this clone: The germline and genes are mouse ones. The read finishes 1 residue shy of the CDR3 end, and the germline J gene is used to complete it. The genes are TRBV26 and TRBJ2-3, with TRBD2 as a possible D gene (5 bases). The CDR3 extends over 14 amino acids. Germline lookup yields CDR1 KGHPV and CDR2 FQNQEV (reference sequence). V lost 6 bases and J lost 0, with 10 bases in between. CDR3 DNA, as far as it was read: TGTGCCAGCAGGCGACTGCATAGTGCAGAAACGCTGTAT. Its translation is CASRRLHSAETLY. The CDR3 in its entirety is CASRRLHSAETLYF.